The 20 T cell receptor beta chains presented below share a single source sample, sequenced in a study of T cell responses to AZD1222 COVID-19 vaccine. TCRdb's copy holds only in-frame clones and misses some; the assay was immunoSEQ multiplex PCR. The sample carries around 180,000 clones, 90% to 95% recorded once. The sample was peripheral blood, taken 28 days after the second AZD1222 dose. These receptors all stem from an adult who received the AZD1222 COVID-19 vaccine.

The rearrangement uses TRBV7-6 and TRBJ1-1; no clear D gene. The germline gives CDR1 SGHVS, CDR2 FNYEAQ. The CDR3 loop spans 11 amino acids. The V end was cut by 1 base, the J end by 6 bases, with 3 bases between. The CDR3 coding sequence is TGTGCCAGCAGCTTAGGGTCTGAAGCTTTCTTT. Protein product: CASSLGSEAFF.

The chain is built from TRBV18 and TRBJ2-1, with 8 positions matching TRBD1. V lost 7 bases to trimming and J lost 16 bases; unmatched junction nucleotides: 15. The length of the CDR3 is 13 residues. CDR1 and CDR2 (germline): KGHSH, LQKENI. CDR3 in DNA: TGTGCCAGCTTACCCGGGGACAGGCCTCAACTCTTCTTC. Encoded protein: CASLPGDRPQLFF. Looking up the rest from reference TRBV18 and TRBJ2-1 gives the full variable domain: NAGVMQNPRHLVRRRGQEARLRCSPMKGHSHVYWYRQLPEEGLKFMVYLQKENIIDESGMPKERFSAEFPKEGPSILRIQQVVRGDSAAYFCASLPGDRPQLFFGPGTRLTVL.

This chain links TRBV13 with TRBJ1-2; the D gene is possibly TRBD1 (5 bases). V was shortened by 3 bases and J by 7 bases, with 9 bases between the two germline ends. CDR1 and CDR2 (germline): PRHDT, FYEKMQ (reference sequence). This CDR3 is 12 amino acids long. CDR3 bases: TGTGCCAGCAGCTTGGGGGATTCTGGCTACACCTTC. This gives the protein CASSLGDSGYTF.

This clone was seen once. The gene calls are TRBV19 and TRBJ1-2; 8 bases agree with TRBD1. The CDR3 is 14 amino acids. CDR1 and CDR2 from the germline V gene are LNHDA and SQIVND (reference sequence). J lost 5 bases, V lost 6 bases, and 8 bases had no gene match. CDR3 protein: CASRPQGARYGYTF. As DNA, the CDR3 is TGTGCCAGTAGACCCCAGGGGGCTAGATATGGCTACACCTTC.

The chain's CDR3 is CASSNLAGVAEQFF. The CDR3 DNA reads as TGTGCCAGCAGTAATCTAGCGGGAGTTGCTGAGCAGTTCTTC. V is TRBV6-5 and J is TRBJ2-1, with 10 bases that match TRBD2. The CDR3 has 14 residues. Trimming cost V 5 bases and J 9 bases; bases outside gene matches: 7. Germline V gene lookup returns CDR1 MNHEY and CDR2 SVGAGI.

This sequence joins TRBV5-4 and TRBJ2-1; D is perhaps TRBD2 (6 bases). The V gene lost 4 bases and the J gene lost 8 bases, with 10 bases spanning the gap. Germline lookup yields CDR1 SGHNT and CDR2 YYREEE (reference sequence). The CDR3 is 12 residues long. The CDR3 DNA follows: TGTGCCAGCAGCATAACTAGCTATGAGCAGTTCTTC. This sequence encodes CASSITSYEQFF.

This clone was seen once. The chain has TRBV7-9 and TRBJ2-1; TRBD2 agrees at 13 bases. This CDR3 has 16 residues. V was clipped by 2 bases and J by 8 bases; unmatched bases: 6. Germline values: CDR1 SEHNR, CDR2 FQNEAQ (reference sequence). The CDR3 here is CASSLRVGLAGDEQFF. CDR3 sequence (DNA): TGTGCCAGCAGCTTAAGGGTAGGACTAGCGGGGGATGAGCAGTTCTTC.

V gene TRBV21-1 combines with J gene TRBJ2-7; the table's D call TRBD1 went unverified against the DNA. TRBV21-1 constitutes a pseudogene. The CDR3 is 15 residues long. This CDR3 is CASSKEGGSLCEQYF. The DNA for the CDR3 is TGTGCCAGCAGCAAAGAAGGGGGATCTCTGTGCGAGCAGTACTTC.

This chain joins TRBV5-6 and TRBJ2-5, with D possibly TRBD2 on 6 matching bases. CDR1 SGHDT and CDR2 YYEEEE come from the germline V gene. The CDR3 totals 14 residues. V was clipped by 1 base and J by 5 bases, with 12 bases between them. CDR3 protein: CASSLISGRETQYF. The CDR3 DNA reads as TGTGCCAGCAGCTTGATCTCGGGGAGGGAGACCCAGTACTTC. The complete variable domain, with remaining parts taken from reference TRBV5-6 and TRBJ2-5, reads DAGVTQSPTHLIKTRGQQVTLRCSPKSGHDTVSWYQQALGQGPQFIFQYYEEEERQRGNFPDRFSGHQFPNYSSELNVNALLLGDSALYLCASSLISGRETQYFGPGTRLLVL.

V gene TRBV7-6 combines with J gene TRBJ2-3; D possibly corresponds to TRBD2 (5 bases). This CDR3 is 17 amino acids long. In germline, CDR1 is SGHVS, CDR2 FNYEAQ. With 3 bases removed from V and 3 bases from J, the gap between germline ends came to 19 bases. CDR3 residues: CASSFLRTEKGTDTQYF. The CDR3 DNA follows: TGTGCCAGCAGCTTTCTAAGGACTGAAAAAGGGACAGATACGCAGTATTTT.

The chain combines TRBV5-1 with TRBJ2-7; a weak D match, TRBD1 (5 bases). Trimming shortened V by 0 bases and J by 4 bases, and 14 bases separated the two germline ends. The germline gives CDR1 SGHRS, CDR2 YFSETQ. The CDR3 totals 15 residues. CDR3 DNA: TGCGCCAGCAGCTTGGTCCAGGGAAGTACGTACGAGCAGTACTTC. Its protein is CASSLVQGSTYEQYF.

This clone was recorded once. The genes are TRBV7-6 and TRBJ1-5, with no clear D. The CDR3 totals 14 residues. Germline V gene lookup returns CDR1 SGHVS and CDR2 FNYEAQ. The V end lost 1 base, the J end lost 1 base, and 5 bases lay between the germline ends. CDR3 DNA: TGTGCCAGCAGCTTAGGGGCCAGCAATCAGCCCCAGCATTTT. As protein: CASSLGASNQPQHF.

The V call is TRBV7-2, the J call TRBJ2-5; D remains ambiguous. Germline values: CDR1 SGHTA, CDR2 FQGNSA. This CDR3 region has 15 residues. Trimming removed 2 bases at V and 7 bases at J, with 17 bases between. For the CDR3, the DNA is TGTGCCAGCAGCTTAAGTTTCGGACCCCAGTGGACCCAGTACTTC. This translates into CASSLSFGPQWTQYF.

The rearrangement joins TRBV29-1 to TRBJ1-5, with D possibly TRBD1 on 5 matching bases. The V and J ends lost 6 bases and 1 base respectively, with 19 bases between them. The length of the CDR3 is 16 residues. Germline assignment: CDR1 SQVTM and CDR2 ANQGSEA. The CDR3 protein is CSVRDGAHSSNQPQHF. Written as DNA, the CDR3 is TGCAGCGTGAGGGACGGGGCCCACTCCAGCAATCAGCCCCAGCATTTT.

This clone was counted a single time. One junction end disagrees with the germline gene, perhaps due to a read error. J is TRBJ1-2 and V is TRBV30; no reliable D call. This CDR3 has 11 amino acids. CDR1 is GTSNPN, CDR2 SVGIG, per germline (reference sequence). DNA for the CDR3: TGTGCCTGGAGTGTACGGGATAGGACCCGCTTC. As protein: CAWSVRDRTRF.

The chain has TRBV7-3 and TRBJ2-7; 8 nucleotides line up with TRBD2. V trimming: 4 bases; J trimming: 2 bases; junction bases outside the gene matches: 7. Germline CDR1 SGHTA, CDR2 FQGTGA. The CDR3 extends over 15 amino acids. This CDR3 reads CASSSRTSSTYEQYF. In DNA form, the CDR3 reads TGTGCCAGCAGCTCCCGGACTAGCAGCACCTACGAGCAGTACTTC. The full variable domain, its missing parts supplied by reference TRBV7-3 and TRBJ2-7, is GAGVSQTPSNKVTEKGKYVELRCDPISGHTALYWYRQSLGQGPEFLIYFQGTGAADDSGLPNDRFFAVRPEGSVSTLKIQRTERGDSAVYLCASSSRTSSTYEQYFGPGTRLTVT.

The chain combines TRBV6-6 with TRBJ2-7, with TRBD1 matching 7 bases. CDR1 MNHNY and CDR2 SVGAGI come from the germline V gene (reference sequence). The J segment lost 7 bases and the V segment lost 6 bases, leaving 3 bases of the junction unmatched. This CDR3 contains 11 residues. Here the CDR3 reads CASRSQGEQYF. The CDR3 coding sequence is TGTGCCAGCAGGTCACAGGGGGAGCAGTACTTC.

The chain joins TRBV5-5 to TRBJ2-6; TRBD2 might be the D (6 bases). Germline CDR1 reads SGHKS; CDR2 reads YYEKEE (reference sequence). The V and J ends lost 3 bases and 4 bases respectively, with 17 bases between them. The CDR3 runs 17 residues. CDR3 nucleotide sequence: TGTGCCAGCAGCTGGACCCTTGGGGGGACCGGGGCCAACGTCCTGACTTTC. It codes for CASSWTLGGTGANVLTF. The full variable domain, its missing parts supplied by reference TRBV5-5 and TRBJ2-6, is DAGVTQSPTHLIKTRGQQVTLRCSPISGHKSVSWYQQVLGQGPQFIFQYYEKEERGRGNFPDRFSARQFPNYSSELNVNALLLGDSALYLCASSWTLGGTGANVLTFGAGSRLTVL.

The genes are TRBV11-2 and TRBJ2-2; TRBD2 agrees at 11 bases. V lost 4 bases to trimming and J lost 6 bases; unmatched junction nucleotides: 4. The CDR3 is made up of 15 amino acids. CDR1 SGHAT and CDR2 FQNNGV come from the germline V gene. CDR3 DNA: TGTGCCAGCAGCTCGTTAGCGGGGGGGCCCGGGGAGCTGTTTTTT. This encodes CASSSLAGGPGELFF.

V is TRBV6-2 or TRBV6-3 and J is TRBJ2-7, with D maybe TRBD1 (6 bases). Germline V gene data show CDR1 as MNHEY and CDR2 as SVGEGT. The CDR3 spans 17 residues. The ends were cut back, 2 bases at V and 5 bases at J, with 22 bases in the middle. Written as DNA, the CDR3 is TGTGCCAGCAGTTACGTCTCCCTGGGGCAGGGGCCCGACGAGCAGTACTTC. Its protein is CASSYVSLGQGPDEQYF.